This T cell receptor (beta chain) emerged from a study of cytotoxic CD8 clonotypes in ibrutinib-treated CLL (dated by TCRdb to 2020 to 2023). For the study in its entirety: The cohort included roughly 15 treatment-naive and approximately twelve relapsed/refractory patients; about 18 were IGHV unmutated. Responses were partial in roughly 24 patients and complete in 2; after median about 5.5 years follow-up, around 15 stayed in remission and about twelve progressed. Response samples were taken after a median of 12 months on treatment, ranging from about 6 to 40 months. An average of about 250,000 productive templates and 94,082 productive rearrangements was obtained per sample. Of the approximately 86 participants in the trial, about 25 had longitudinal samples available. Cryopreserved peripheral blood mononuclear cells were obtained prior to treatment, at the time of response, and at either disease progression or sustained remission. Every sample from remission and from progressive disease was obtained while the patients were still on ibrutinib. Study-level results and caveats: An increase in clonality was observed at ibrutinib response, with clonality remaining stable during sustained remission and falling back toward baseline at progression. Baseline clonality was found to be higher than that of age-matched healthy donors and was strongly correlated with circulating CD8+ T-cell counts. Public clonotypes were rare and either shrank or stayed stable during treatment, and the rise in clonality at ibrutinib response reflected expansion of private clonotypes. Sampling times were not matched between sustained-remission and progressing patients, and lymph node repertoires were not studied.

As concerns this clone: Its recognized antigen is unknown. No base qualities exist here, and no much larger clone lies one base off it.

Each clonotype received, on average, around 9.6x coverage in deep resolution sequencing performed on a MiSeq, where the target depth lay between 1 in 1 million and 1 in 200,000 T cells. The immunoSEQ hsTCRB Kit was used to generate TCR beta libraries. The paper's processing steps were these. Data were analyzed with ImmunoSEQ Data Assistant and ImmunoSEQ Analyzer, with V, D and J genes assigned per IMGT definitions. Clonality, which ranges from 0 to 1, was calculated by subtracting the normalized Shannon entropy of productive rearrangement frequencies from one. Public clonotype analysis was restricted to overrepresented clonotypes comprising at least 0.05% of each patient's repertoire. About twelve repertoires from age-matched healthy donors, obtained from immuneACCESS, served as clonality controls. As stored in TCRdb, this immuneACCESS dataset retains in-frame rearrangements with V and J assigned. A fraction of the clones does not appear; measured against another copy, unresolved V genes explain less than half of the discrepancy, and the remainder lacks a known reason. That table gives V, J and clone size, and the DNA gave D and trimming. This sample has approximately 190,000 clones in its table, and approximately 70% of those were observed once. The top ten clonotypes cover roughly 6.4% of the sample.

Per the publication, the time point label means: eleven to twelve months on ibrutinib. For TCR beta library preparation, about 2 micrograms of genomic DNA was extracted from cryopreserved PBMCs. Longitudinal blood samples from CLL patients on ibrutinib monotherapy underwent high-throughput TCR beta sequencing. The patients took part in an open-label, single-center phase 2 trial of ibrutinib monotherapy. Including cysteine and phenylalanine, the CDR3 has 15 amino acids. CDR3 DNA is the only sequence kept; it has 45 bases, read in frame from the first base. CDR1 SNHLY and CDR2 FYNNEI are derived from the germline V gene. V gives up 7 bases and J gives up 3 bases, and the segment between their germline ends measures 15 bases.

The TCR was taken from a human donor with chronic lymphocytic leukemia. The specimen comprised PBMCs, sampled after 12 months of ibrutinib treatment. Here the chain combines TRBV2 and TRBJ1-4; a confident D gene designation cannot be given. The CDR3 reads CASMVAGSPNEKLFF. The nucleotide sequence reads TGTGCCAGCATGGTAGCAGGTTCGCCTAATGAAAAACTGTTTTTT. The CDR3, completed at both ends by the reference TRBV2 and TRBJ1-4 genes, gives the full variable domain EPEVTQTPSHQVTQMGQEVILRCVPISNHLYFYWYRQILGQKVEFLVSFYNNEISEKSEIFDDQFSVERPDGSNFTLKIRSTKLEDSAMYFCASMVAGSPNEKLFFGSGTQLSVL.